This T cell receptor beta chain was identified in a study of shared clonotypes between healthy human individuals. Study-wide points: Shared clonotypes across all four donors exceeded non-shared ones in generation probability.

The CDR3 is made up of 16 amino acids. The V and J ends lost 1 base and 3 bases, in that order; junction bases with no gene match: 12. CDR1 is GTSNPN, CDR2 SVGIG, per germline (reference sequence). Worth noting for this clone: The target antigen is unknown.

Sequencing used immunoSEQ multiplex PCR; TCRdb keeps in-frame clones, though not all of them. The table includes under 1 million clones, 96% detected once. It was CD45RO-negative cells, positively selected for CCR7, that made up naive CD8 cells, with terminally differentiated effector memory CD45RA+ cells excluded. The chain combines TRBV30 with TRBJ2-7, with TRBD1 matching over 7 bases. The sequence derives from a man aged 25 to 45 in good health. Sequenced: naive CD8+ T cells sorted from blood. Here the CDR3 reads CAWSGTGTASFYEQYF. CDR3 DNA sequence: TGTGCCTGGAGTGGAACCGGGACAGCGAGTTTCTACGAGCAGTACTTC.